Sequencing of this T cell receptor (beta chain) was carried out in a study of T cells in Graves' hyperthyroidism and ophthalmopathy. General study findings and limits: Most thyroid clonotypes expanded above 0.001 appeared in blood too. Researchers report that a 13 V-J model separated ophthalmopathy from stable hyperthyroidism.

Looked up from germline, CDR1 is SGHTA and CDR2 is FQGNSA. This CDR3 spans 15 amino acids. V lost 5 bases and J lost 2; bases outside the gene matches: 4. TCR beta CDR3 regions were amplified from RNA. HTBI primers were employed in a first-round RT-PCR of the TCR CDR3. Using its own MiXCR run on the multiplex PCR reads, TCRdb lists one record per CDR3 protein. The sample contains 480,000 or so distinct CDR3 sequences, under 15% of which appear only once. Newly diagnosed hyperthyroidism patients aged 18 to 65 years had disease lasting under 2 months. Fresh 10 ml peripheral blood yielded PBMCs. Only a few counts were recorded for this clonotype. Its antigen remains unidentified.

Sequences were obtained from blood. The sequence was collected from a woman between 18 and 29 years old with Graves' hyperthyroidism. V gene TRBV7-2 combines with J gene TRBJ2-3; 10 positions agree with TRBD2. Here the CDR3 reads CASSESGRATDTQYF. The CDR3, as DNA: TGTGCCAGCAGCGAAAGCGGGAGGGCCACAGATACGCAGTATTTT.